Listed below are T cell receptor beta chains from one sample, sequenced in a study of blood T cell repertoires in COVID-19. Assay used: immunoSEQ multiplex PCR; TCRdb lists only in-frame clones, some missing. The data hold 300,000 to 350,000 clones, with 75% to 95% observed a single time. Sequenced sample: peripheral blood. The receptor set was obtained from a woman between 25 and 40 years old with COVID-19, enrolled during active disease. CDR3s include the opening cysteine and the closing phenylalanine or tryptophan. D genes are given only for firm matches. Only some rows state a clone size, as once, few, many or a class for expanded clones.

D gene: .
V gene: TRBV7-9
clone size: .
J gene: TRBJ1-3
CDR3 protein: CASSLVRSAGNTIYF
CDR3 DNA: TGTGCCAGCAGCTTAGTGAGGTCGGCTGGAAACACCATATATTTT

D gene: .
V gene: TRBV10-1
clone size: .
J gene: TRBJ2-3
CDR3 protein: CASSEFNTDTQYF
CDR3 DNA: TGCGCCAGCAGTGAGTTTAACACAGATACGCAGTATTTT

D gene: TRBD2
V gene: TRBV7-2
clone size: .
J gene: TRBJ2-1
CDR3 protein: CASSSPVGLAVEQFF
CDR3 DNA: TGTGCCAGCAGCTCACCTGTCGGACTAGCAGTTGAGCAGTTCTTC

D gene: TRBD1
V gene: TRBV11-2
clone size: .
J gene: TRBJ1-1
CDR3 protein: CASRRFTGGWTEAFF
CDR3 DNA: TGTGCCAGCAGGAGGTTTACAGGGGGCTGGACTGAAGCTTTCTTT

D gene: TRBD2
V gene: TRBV28
clone size: .
J gene: TRBJ2-7
CDR3 protein: CASSPLAGVREQYF
CDR3 DNA: TGTGCCAGCAGTCCTCTAGCGGGAGTCCGGGAGCAGTACTTC

D gene: .
V gene: TRBV10-3
clone size: .
J gene: TRBJ1-5
CDR3 protein: CAIGLSINQPQHF
CDR3 DNA: TGTGCCATCGGGCTATCCATAAATCAGCCCCAGCATTTT

D gene: TRBD1
V gene: TRBV15
clone size: .
J gene: TRBJ1-2
CDR3 protein: CATSRDDRGRDGYTF
CDR3 DNA: TGTGCCACCAGCAGGGACGACAGGGGGCGGGACGGCTACACCTTC

D gene: .
V gene: TRBV9
clone size: .
J gene: TRBJ2-1
CDR3 protein: CASSLRLTRETNEQFF
CDR3 DNA: TGTGCCAGCAGCCTCCGACTAACCCGTGAAACCAATGAGCAGTTCTTC

D gene: .
V gene: TRBV7-9
clone size: .
J gene: TRBJ1-6
CDR3 protein: CASSQLVGYNSPLHF
CDR3 DNA: TGTGCCAGCAGTCAACTGGTTGGCTATAATTCACCCCTCCACTTT

D gene: TRBD1
V gene: TRBV25-1
clone size: .
J gene: TRBJ1-6
CDR3 protein: CASSGTGANSPLHF
CDR3 DNA: TGTGCCAGCAGTGGAACAGGGGCTAATTCACCCCTCCACTTT

D gene: .
V gene: TRBV6-5
clone size: once
J gene: TRBJ1-2
CDR3 protein: CASTLGEPWSYTF
CDR3 DNA: TGTGCCAGCACCCTCGGGGAACCGTGGAGCTACACCTTC

D gene: TRBD1
V gene: TRBV18
clone size: .
J gene: TRBJ1-5
CDR3 protein: CASSPGTGGNQPQHF
CDR3 DNA: TGTGCCAGCTCACCAGGGACAGGGGGGAATCAGCCCCAGCATTTT

D gene: TRBD1
V gene: TRBV18
clone size: few
J gene: TRBJ1-2
CDR3 protein: CASSPSGTGTGNLGYTF
CDR3 DNA: TGTGCCAGCTCACCATCGGGAACCGGGACAGGGAACCTTGGCTACACCTTC

D gene: TRBD2
V gene: TRBV29-1
clone size: .
J gene: TRBJ2-1
CDR3 protein: CSILGSGRAGYNEQFF
CDR3 DNA: TGCAGCATCCTCGGTAGCGGGAGGGCCGGGTACAATGAGCAGTTCTTC

D gene: TRBD1
V gene: TRBV2
clone size: .
J gene: TRBJ1-5
CDR3 protein: CASRDRGEGNQPQHF
CDR3 DNA: TGTGCCAGCAGAGACAGGGGAGAGGGCAATCAGCCCCAGCATTTT

D gene: .
V gene: TRBV2
clone size: .
J gene: TRBJ1-6
CDR3 protein: CASRGLSGRNSPLHF
CDR3 DNA: TGTGCCAGCAGGGGGTTGAGTGGGAGGAATTCACCCCTCCACTTT

D gene: .
V gene: TRBV6-5
clone size: .
J gene: TRBJ1-4
CDR3 protein: CASSHRGGGNEKLFF
CDR3 DNA: TGTGCCAGCAGCCACCGGGGAGGAGGTAATGAAAAACTGTTTTTT

D gene: TRBD2
V gene: TRBV4-1
clone size: .
J gene: TRBJ2-2
CDR3 protein: CASSQDRLAPGTGELFF
CDR3 DNA: TGCGCCAGCAGCCAAGATCGACTAGCGCCGGGGACCGGGGAGCTGTTTTTT

D gene: .
V gene: TRBV28
clone size: .
J gene: TRBJ1-2
CDR3 protein: CASSFNSYGYTF
CDR3 DNA: TGTGCCAGCAGTTTTAACAGCTATGGCTACACCTTC

D gene: .
V gene: TRBV27
clone size: .
J gene: TRBJ1-6
CDR3 protein: CASSPKAQGSSPLHF
CDR3 DNA: TGTGCCAGCAGTCCAAAGGCCCAGGGAAGCTCACCCCTCCACTTT

D gene: .
V gene: TRBV30
clone size: medium-sized
J gene: TRBJ2-7
CDR3 protein: CAWSEGGDRYEQYF
CDR3 DNA: TGTGCCTGGAGTGAGGGCGGGGACCGCTACGAGCAGTACTTC

D gene: TRBD1
V gene: TRBV5-1
clone size: .
J gene: TRBJ2-5
CDR3 protein: CASSRWTGIEETQYF
CDR3 DNA: TGCGCCAGCAGCCGCTGGACAGGGATAGAAGAGACCCAGTACTTC

D gene: .
V gene: TRBV6-5
clone size: .
J gene: TRBJ1-4
CDR3 protein: CASSLSRRREKLFF
CDR3 DNA: TGTGCCAGCAGCCTCAGCAGGCGTCGTGAAAAACTGTTTTTT

D gene: TRBD1
V gene: TRBV3-1/TRBV3-2
clone size: .
J gene: TRBJ2-7
CDR3 protein: CASSQPLQGTRPYEQYF
CDR3 DNA: TGTGCCAGCAGCCAACCGCTACAGGGGACAAGGCCCTACGAGCAGTACTTC

D gene: TRBD2
V gene: TRBV24-1
clone size: .
J gene: TRBJ2-3
CDR3 protein: CATRPSGTSTGTQYF
CDR3 DNA: TGTGCCACCAGACCCTCCGGGACTAGCACCGGTACGCAGTATTTT

D gene: TRBD1
V gene: TRBV29-1
clone size: .
J gene: TRBJ2-7
CDR3 protein: CSVEREDRAKQYF
CDR3 DNA: TGCAGCGTTGAGAGGGAGGACAGGGCGAAGCAGTACTTC

D gene: .
V gene: TRBV7-2
clone size: .
J gene: TRBJ1-4
CDR3 protein: CASSIGHVGEKLFF
CDR3 DNA: TGTGCCAGCAGCATAGGACACGTAGGTGAAAAACTGTTTTTT

D gene: .
V gene: TRBV15
clone size: .
J gene: TRBJ1-5
CDR3 protein: CATSTLGREDQPQHF
CDR3 DNA: TGTGCCACCAGCACCCTGGGCAGGGAAGATCAGCCCCAGCATTTT

D gene: TRBD2
V gene: TRBV11-2
clone size: .
J gene: TRBJ2-1
CDR3 protein: CASSLAGYNEQFF
CDR3 DNA: TGTGCCAGCAGTCTAGCGGGTTACAATGAGCAGTTCTTC

D gene: TRBD1
V gene: TRBV14
clone size: .
J gene: TRBJ2-1
CDR3 protein: CASSQVRQGIRFF
CDR3 DNA: TGTGCCAGCAGCCAAGTCAGACAGGGGATACGGTTCTTC

D gene: .
V gene: TRBV6-5
clone size: .
J gene: TRBJ1-2
CDR3 protein: CASRVSGAKDGYTF
CDR3 DNA: TGTGCCAGCAGGGTCTCAGGGGCGAAGGATGGCTACACCTTC

D gene: TRBD2
V gene: TRBV7-9
clone size: .
J gene: TRBJ2-7
CDR3 protein: CASSLTRGREVYEQYF
CDR3 DNA: TGTGCCAGCAGCCTCACTAGAGGGCGGGAGGTGTACGAGCAGTACTTC